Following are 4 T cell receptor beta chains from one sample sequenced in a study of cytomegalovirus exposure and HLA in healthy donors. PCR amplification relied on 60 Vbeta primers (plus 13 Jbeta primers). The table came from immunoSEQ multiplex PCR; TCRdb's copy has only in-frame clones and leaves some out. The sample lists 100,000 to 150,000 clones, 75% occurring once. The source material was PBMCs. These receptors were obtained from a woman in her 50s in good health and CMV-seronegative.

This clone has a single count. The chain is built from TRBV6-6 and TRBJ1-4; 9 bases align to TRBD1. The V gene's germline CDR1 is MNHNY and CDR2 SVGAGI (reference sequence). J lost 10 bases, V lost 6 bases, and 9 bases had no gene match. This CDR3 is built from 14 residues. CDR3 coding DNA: TGTGCCAGCAGCTTGGGACAGGGATCGGCAAAACTGTTTTTT. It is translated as CASSLGQGSAKLFF.

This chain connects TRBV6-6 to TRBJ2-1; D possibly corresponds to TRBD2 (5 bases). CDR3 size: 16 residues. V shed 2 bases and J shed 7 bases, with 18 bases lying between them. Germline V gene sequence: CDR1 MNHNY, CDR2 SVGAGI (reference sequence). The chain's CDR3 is CASSYAPGGGTNEQFF. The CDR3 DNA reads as TGTGCCAGCAGTTACGCCCCCGGAGGAGGAACGAATGAGCAGTTCTTC.

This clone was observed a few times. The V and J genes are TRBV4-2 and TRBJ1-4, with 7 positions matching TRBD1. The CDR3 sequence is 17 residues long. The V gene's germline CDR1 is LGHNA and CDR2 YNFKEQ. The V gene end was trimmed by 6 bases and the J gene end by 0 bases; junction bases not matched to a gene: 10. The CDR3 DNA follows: TGTGCCAGCAGACTCGGGACAGACCTTACAACTAATGAAAAACTGTTTTTT. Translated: CASRLGTDLTTNEKLFF.

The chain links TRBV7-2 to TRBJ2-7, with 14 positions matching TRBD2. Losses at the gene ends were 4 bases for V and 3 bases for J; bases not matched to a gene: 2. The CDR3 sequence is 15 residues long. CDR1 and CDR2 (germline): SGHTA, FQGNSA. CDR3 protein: CASSSGLAGDYEQYF. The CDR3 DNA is TGTGCCAGCAGCTCGGGACTAGCGGGAGACTACGAGCAGTACTTC.